What follows describes a single TCR beta chain. Its antigen remains undetermined. Base qualities were left out, and no much larger clone turns up one base away. V gives up 0 bases and J gives up 8 bases, and the segment between their germline ends measures 11 bases. Including cysteine and phenylalanine, the CDR3 has 13 amino acids. Only the CDR3 DNA is retained, 39 bases long and in frame from the first base. From a lookup of the germline V gene, CDR1 and CDR2 are SGHRS and YFSETQ. TCRbeta CDR3 regions were amplified from genomic DNA by means of the immunoSEQ Assay, a bias-controlled multiplex PCR. Per the authors' processing: Nucleated cell counts per sample were estimated from amplification of reference gene primers within the assay. To quantify the absolute abundance of each unique TCRbeta CDR3 rearrangement, sequence reads were collapsed and filtered. Productive Simpson clonality was computed per sample as the square root of Simpson's diversity index over productive rearrangements. Drawn from immuneACCESS, this table holds only the in-frame rearrangements with V and J called that TCRdb kept. Clones are partly lost; checked studies trace under half to an unresolved V gene and leave the rest unexplained. The V and J calls and clone size come from that table; D and trimming were worked out from the DNA. The sample profile shows 86,000 or so clones; more than 65% of them were found once. The top ten constitute 11% of the sample.

This sample is drawn from a study of blood T cell repertoires in COVID-19 (TCRdb year 2020). Background on the whole study: Samples from collaborators originated in the United States, Italy and Spain and spanned both the acute and convalescent phases of COVID-19. The material from the prospective study consisted of cDNA or gDNA derived from T cells, B-cell-depleted T cells, or PBMCs. Subjects who had been exposed to COVID-19, were actively infected with it, or had recovered from it provided the deeply sampled blood TCRbeta repertoires that made up the dataset. A freely available public database, intended as a resource for researchers studying the immune response to SARS-CoV-2, is where the repertoires were released. The samples were drawn from two sources: the first 160 participants of the ongoing ImmuneRACE study, and 1,000 to 1,500 subjects contributed by 6 global collaborators. The sample metadata nearly always contained a de-identified subject ID, COVID-19 status, age in years and sex. Where HLA class I and class II types were available, the types were taken from metadata supplied by the sample provider, not from assay-based typing. Broader findings and caveats from the paper: The quantity of clinical and demographic metadata differed by source and by participant and was supplied without curation.

Each collaborating institution followed its own protocols to collect whole blood in K2EDTA tubes. For TCRbeta analysis, collaborator samples were shipped as frozen whole blood, as isolated PBMCs, or as DNA extracted from either sample type. What was sequenced was peripheral blood. The receptor chain draws on TRBV5-1 and TRBJ1-2; the D gene is perhaps TRBD1, on 6 matching bases. The clonotype was recovered from a man between 65 and 85 years old with acute or convalescent COVID-19. The base sequence is TGCGCCAGCAGCTTGGATACAGGGCGAGGCTACACCTTC. Protein translation: CASSLDTGRGYTF. Reference TRBV5-1 and TRBJ1-2 genes cover what lies past the CDR3, so the full variable domain is KAGVTQTPRYLIKTRGQQVTLSCSPISGHRSVSWYQQTPGQGLQFLFEYFSETQRNKGNFPGRFSGRQFSNSRSEMNVSTLELGDSALYLCASSLDTGRGYTFGSGTRLTVV.